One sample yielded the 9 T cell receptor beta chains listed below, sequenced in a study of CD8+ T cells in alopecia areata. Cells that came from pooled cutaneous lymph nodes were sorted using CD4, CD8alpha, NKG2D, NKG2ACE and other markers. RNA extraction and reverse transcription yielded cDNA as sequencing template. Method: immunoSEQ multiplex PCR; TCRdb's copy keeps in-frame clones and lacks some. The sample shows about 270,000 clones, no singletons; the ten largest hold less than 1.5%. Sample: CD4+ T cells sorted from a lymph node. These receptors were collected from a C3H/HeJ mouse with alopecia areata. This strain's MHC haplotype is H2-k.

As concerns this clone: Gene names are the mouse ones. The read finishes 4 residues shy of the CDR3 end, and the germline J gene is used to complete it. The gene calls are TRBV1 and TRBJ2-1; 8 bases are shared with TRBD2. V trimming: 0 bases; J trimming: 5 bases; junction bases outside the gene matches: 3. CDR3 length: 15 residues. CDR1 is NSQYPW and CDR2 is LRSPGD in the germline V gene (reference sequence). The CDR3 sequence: CTCSADPGLDAEQFF. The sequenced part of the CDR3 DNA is TGCACCTGCAGTGCAGATCCGGGACTGGATGCT.

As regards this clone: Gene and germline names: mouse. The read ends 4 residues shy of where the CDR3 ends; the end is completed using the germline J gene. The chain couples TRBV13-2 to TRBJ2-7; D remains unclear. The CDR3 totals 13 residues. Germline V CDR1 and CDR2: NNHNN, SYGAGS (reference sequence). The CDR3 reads CASGDQTQYEQYF. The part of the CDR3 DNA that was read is TGTGCCAGCGGTGATCAAACACAGTAT.

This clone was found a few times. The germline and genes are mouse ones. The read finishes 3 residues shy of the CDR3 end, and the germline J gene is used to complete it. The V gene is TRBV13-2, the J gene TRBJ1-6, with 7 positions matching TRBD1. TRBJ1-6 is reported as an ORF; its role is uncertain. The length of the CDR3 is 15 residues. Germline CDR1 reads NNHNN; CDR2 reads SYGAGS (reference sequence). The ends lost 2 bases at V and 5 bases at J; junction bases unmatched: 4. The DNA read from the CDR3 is TGTGCCAGCGGTGAGAGGGGGCGCGATAATTCGCCC. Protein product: CASGERGRDNSP. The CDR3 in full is CASGERGRDNSPLYF.

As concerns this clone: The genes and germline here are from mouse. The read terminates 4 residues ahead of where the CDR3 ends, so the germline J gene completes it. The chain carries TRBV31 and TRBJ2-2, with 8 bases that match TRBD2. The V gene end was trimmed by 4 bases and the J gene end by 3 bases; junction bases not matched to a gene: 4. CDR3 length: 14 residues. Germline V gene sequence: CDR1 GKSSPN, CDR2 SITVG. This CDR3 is CAWTGGLDTGQLYF. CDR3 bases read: TGTGCCTGGACTGGGGGGTTGGACACCGGG.

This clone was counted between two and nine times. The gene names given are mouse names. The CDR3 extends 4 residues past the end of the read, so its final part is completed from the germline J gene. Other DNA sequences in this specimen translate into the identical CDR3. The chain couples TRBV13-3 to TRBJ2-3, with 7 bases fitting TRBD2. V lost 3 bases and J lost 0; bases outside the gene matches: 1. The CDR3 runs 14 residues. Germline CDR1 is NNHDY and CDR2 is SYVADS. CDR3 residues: CASSAWGSAETLYF. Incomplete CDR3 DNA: TGTGCCAGCAGTGCCTGGGGGAGTGCAGAA.

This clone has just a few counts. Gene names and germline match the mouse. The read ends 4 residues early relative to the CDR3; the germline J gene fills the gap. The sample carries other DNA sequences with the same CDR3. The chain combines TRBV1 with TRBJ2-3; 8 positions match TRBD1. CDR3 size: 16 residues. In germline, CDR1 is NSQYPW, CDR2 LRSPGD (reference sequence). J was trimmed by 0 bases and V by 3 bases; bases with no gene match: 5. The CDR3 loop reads CTCSARTGSSAETLYF. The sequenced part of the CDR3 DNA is TGCACCTGCAGTGCCCGGACAGGGTCGAGTGCAGAA.

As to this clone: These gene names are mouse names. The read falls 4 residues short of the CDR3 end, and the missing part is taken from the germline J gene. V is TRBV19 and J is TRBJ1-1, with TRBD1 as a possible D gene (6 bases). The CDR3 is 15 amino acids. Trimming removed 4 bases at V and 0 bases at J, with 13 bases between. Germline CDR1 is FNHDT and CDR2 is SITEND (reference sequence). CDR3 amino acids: CASSFLGTPNTEVFF. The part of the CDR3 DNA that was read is TGTGCCAGCAGTTTCCTCGGGACACCAAACACA. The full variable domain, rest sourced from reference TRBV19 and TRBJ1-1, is GGIITQTPKFLIGQEGQKLTLKCQQNFNHDTMYWYRQDSGKGLRLIYYSITENDLQKGDLSEGYDASREKKSSFSLTVTSAQKNEMAVFLCASSFLGTPNTEVFFGKGTRLTVV.

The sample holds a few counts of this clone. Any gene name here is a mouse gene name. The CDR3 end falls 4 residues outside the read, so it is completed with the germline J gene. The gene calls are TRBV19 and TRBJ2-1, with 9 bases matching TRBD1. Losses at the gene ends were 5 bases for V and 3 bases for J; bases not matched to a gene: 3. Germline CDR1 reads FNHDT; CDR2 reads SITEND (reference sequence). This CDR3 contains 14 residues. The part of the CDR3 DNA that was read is TGTGCCAGCAGACGGGACAGGGCCTATGCT. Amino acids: CASRRDRAYA. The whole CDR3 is CASRRDRAYAEQFF.

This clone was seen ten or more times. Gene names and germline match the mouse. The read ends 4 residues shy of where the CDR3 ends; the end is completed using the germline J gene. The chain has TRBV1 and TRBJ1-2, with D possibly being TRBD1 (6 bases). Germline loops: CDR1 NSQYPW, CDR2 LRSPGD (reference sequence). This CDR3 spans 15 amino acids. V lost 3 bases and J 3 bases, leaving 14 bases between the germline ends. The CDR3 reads CTCSANRAVDSDYTF. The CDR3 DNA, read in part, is TGCACCTGCAGTGCTAACAGGGCGGTGGACTCC.